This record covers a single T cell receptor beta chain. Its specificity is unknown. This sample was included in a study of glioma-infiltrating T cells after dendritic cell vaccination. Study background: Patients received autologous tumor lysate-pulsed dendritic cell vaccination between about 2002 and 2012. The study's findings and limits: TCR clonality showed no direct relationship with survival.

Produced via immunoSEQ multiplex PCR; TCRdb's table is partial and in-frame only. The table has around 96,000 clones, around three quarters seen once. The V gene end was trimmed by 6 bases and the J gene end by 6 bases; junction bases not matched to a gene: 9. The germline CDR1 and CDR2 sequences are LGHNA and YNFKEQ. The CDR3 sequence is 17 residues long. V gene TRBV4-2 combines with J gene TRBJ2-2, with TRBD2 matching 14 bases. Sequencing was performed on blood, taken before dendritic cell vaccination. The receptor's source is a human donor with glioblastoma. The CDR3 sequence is CASRREEGLAGAGELFF. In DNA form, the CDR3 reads TGTGCCAGCAGGCGTGAGGAGGGACTAGCGGGAGCCGGGGAGCTGTTTTTT.